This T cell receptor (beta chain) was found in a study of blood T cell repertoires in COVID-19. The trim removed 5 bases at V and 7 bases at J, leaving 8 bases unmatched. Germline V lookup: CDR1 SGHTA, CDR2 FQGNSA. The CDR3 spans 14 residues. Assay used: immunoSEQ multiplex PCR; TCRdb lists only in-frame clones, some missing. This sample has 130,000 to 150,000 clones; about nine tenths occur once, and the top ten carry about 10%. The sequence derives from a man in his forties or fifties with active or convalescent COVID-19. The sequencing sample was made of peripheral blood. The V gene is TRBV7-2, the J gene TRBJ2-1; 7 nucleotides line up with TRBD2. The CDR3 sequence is CASSHSAGENEQFF. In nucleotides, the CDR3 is TGTGCCAGCAGCCACTCTGCGGGAGAGAATGAGCAGTTCTTC.